A selection of T cell receptor beta chains follows, all from one sample in a study of CD8+ T cells in alopecia areata. Measured with immunoSEQ multiplex PCR; TCRdb has only the in-frame clones, and not every one. Among 150,000 to 200,000 clones listed, approximately 60% were seen once. Sequencing used CD4+ T cells sorted from blood, obtained at week 24, from a patient treated with tofacitinib. The source is a human donor with alopecia areata. The CDR3 runs from the conserved cysteine through the conserved F or W. A D gene is named only where the DNA matches it firmly. Where a row states a size, it is once, few, many or the class of an expanded clone; other rows omit it.

clone size	J gene	D gene	V gene	CDR3 protein	CDR3 DNA
.	TRBJ2-1	.	TRBV7-3	CASSFGSRNNEQFF	TGTGCCAGCAGCTTTGGCTCGAGAAACAATGAGCAGTTCTTC
.	TRBJ2-1	TRBD2	TRBV7-2	CASGQRGRYNEQFF	TGTGCCAGCGGTCAGCGGGGACGATACAATGAGCAGTTCTTC
few	TRBJ2-7	TRBD1	TRBV29-1	CSVGQDLSYEQYF	TGCAGCGTCGGACAGGACCTCTCCTACGAGCAGTACTTC
.	TRBJ1-1	.	TRBV2	CASSAENTEAFF	TGTGCCAGCAGTGCAGAAAACACTGAAGCTTTCTTT
few	TRBJ1-5	TRBD1	TRBV6-1	CASSGSGGRQPQHF	TGTGCCAGCAGTGGATCAGGGGGCCGGCAGCCCCAGCATTTT
.	TRBJ2-3	.	TRBV29-1	CSFSPGADTQYF	TGCAGCTTCAGCCCGGGCGCAGATACGCAGTATTTT
few	TRBJ1-6	TRBD1	TRBV7-9	CASSPWTGINNSPLHF	TGTGCCAGCAGCCCGTGGACAGGGATTAATAATTCACCCCTCCACTTT
once	TRBJ2-4	TRBD1	TRBV11-2	CASSRIQGAKNIQYF	TGTGCCAGCAGCCGAATACAGGGGGCCAAAAACATTCAGTACTTC
once	TRBJ1-1	.	TRBV29-1	CSVEEGMNTEAFF	TGCAGCGTTGAGGAGGGTATGAACACTGAAGCTTTCTTT
.	TRBJ2-7	TRBD2	TRBV15	CATRGFGSGGTYEQYF	TGTGCCACCAGAGGTTTCGGCTCGGGGGGAACCTACGAGCAGTACTTC
.	TRBJ2-3	.	TRBV6-5	CASSYSGTSTDTQYF	TGTGCCAGCAGTTACTCAGGGACTAGCACAGATACGCAGTATTTT
.	TRBJ2-7	.	TRBV29-1	CSVEVSRSYEQYF	TGCAGCGTTGAGGTGTCCAGGTCCTACGAGCAGTACTTC
.	TRBJ2-3	TRBD2	TRBV6-5	CASKTGGADTQYF	TGTGCCAGCAAGACCGGGGGGGCAGATACGCAGTATTTT
few	TRBJ1-1	TRBD1	TRBV29-1	CSVATGGSTEAFF	TGCAGCGTGGCTACAGGGGGAAGCACTGAAGCTTTCTTT
.	TRBJ2-5	TRBD1	TRBV19	CASSATGTGRKTQYF	TGTGCCAGTAGTGCTACCGGGACAGGGAGAAAGACCCAGTACTTC
.	TRBJ2-5	.	TRBV2	CASSENGGETQYF	TGTGCCAGCAGTGAAAATGGAGGGGAGACCCAGTACTTC
.	TRBJ2-4	TRBD1	TRBV27	CASKRTGVKNIQYF	TGTGCCAGCAAGAGGACAGGGGTCAAAAACATTCAGTACTTC
.	TRBJ2-7	TRBD1	TRBV25-1	CASEVRTGGKYEQYF	TGTGCCAGCGAGGTACGGACAGGGGGCAAATACGAGCAGTACTTC
.	TRBJ2-1	TRBD1	TRBV19	CATVRDRTYNEQFF	TGTGCCACGGTCAGGGACAGAACCTACAATGAGCAGTTCTTC
few	TRBJ1-5	.	TRBV5-1	CASSLDGDSNQPQHF	TGCGCCAGCAGCTTGGACGGGGATAGCAATCAGCCCCAGCATTTT
.	TRBJ2-7	TRBD1	TRBV5-1	CASSTGQGSYEQYF	TGCGCCAGCAGCACCGGACAGGGCTCGTACGAGCAGTACTTC
.	TRBJ2-5	TRBD1	TRBV10-3	CAISDRRQGARQETQYF	TGTGCCATCAGTGACCGAAGGCAGGGGGCGAGGCAAGAGACCCAGTACTTC